The present entry profiles one T cell receptor (beta chain) with its context. The data are from a study of blood T cell repertoires in COVID-19. Study information: Collection of acute and convalescent COVID-19 samples took place in the United States, Italy and Spain.

TCRdb's copy holds only in-frame clones and misses some; the assay was immunoSEQ multiplex PCR. This table holds a few hundred thousand clones, about 81% found once. The CDR3 loop spans 15 amino acids. Germline V gene data show CDR1 as SGHKS and CDR2 as YYEKEE (reference sequence). Trimming shortened V by 2 bases and J by 5 bases, and 16 bases separated the two germline ends. Participants were placed into cohorts based on the clinical history they reported. The sequence was obtained from a man aged 40-49 years who had recovered from COVID-19. The rearrangement joins TRBV5-5 to TRBJ1-2, with D possibly TRBD1 on 6 matching bases. Sequences were obtained from PBMCs or T cells enriched from blood (not recorded which). The CDR3 spells CASSLGQSSPYGYTF. DNA for the CDR3: TGTGCCAGCAGCTTAGGACAGTCTTCGCCGTATGGCTACACCTTC.